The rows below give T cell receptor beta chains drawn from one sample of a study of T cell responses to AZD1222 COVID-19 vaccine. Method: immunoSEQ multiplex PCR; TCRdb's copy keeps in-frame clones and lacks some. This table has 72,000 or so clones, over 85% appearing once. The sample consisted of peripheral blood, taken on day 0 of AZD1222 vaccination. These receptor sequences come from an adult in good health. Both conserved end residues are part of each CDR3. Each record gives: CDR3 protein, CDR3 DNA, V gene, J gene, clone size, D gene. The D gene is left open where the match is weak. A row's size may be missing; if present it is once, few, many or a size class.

CDR3aa: CASSPSRQETQYF
CDR3nt: TGTGCCAGCAGCCCCTCACGGCAAGAGACCCAGTACTTC
v_gene: TRBV7-2
j_gene: TRBJ2-5
abundance: NA
d_gene: NA

CDR3aa: CASSEDTLYEQYF
CDR3nt: TGTGCCAGCAGTGAAGATACGCTGTACGAGCAGTACTTC
v_gene: TRBV6-1
j_gene: TRBJ2-7
abundance: NA
d_gene: NA

CDR3aa: CAWRTTPSRSLVF
CDR3nt: TGTGCCTGGAGGACGACACCTTCTAGGTCCTTGGTCTTC
v_gene: TRBV30
j_gene: TRBJ2-7
abundance: NA
d_gene: NA

CDR3aa: CASSQQSSLNTEAFF
CDR3nt: TGCGCCAGCAGCCAACAGAGCAGCCTGAACACTGAAGCTTTCTTT
v_gene: TRBV4-1
j_gene: TRBJ1-1
abundance: NA
d_gene: NA

CDR3aa: CASSRLQGLYEQFF
CDR3nt: TGTGCCAGCAGCCGCCTACAGGGATTGTATGAGCAGTTCTTC
v_gene: TRBV28
j_gene: TRBJ2-1
abundance: NA
d_gene: NA

CDR3aa: CASSLGEKLFF
CDR3nt: TGTGCCAGCAGTTTAGGGGAAAAACTGTTTTTT
v_gene: TRBV12-3/TRBV12-4
j_gene: TRBJ1-4
abundance: NA
d_gene: NA

CDR3aa: CASSQVLFSGNTIYF
CDR3nt: TGTGCCAGCAGCCAAGTTCTATTTTCTGGAAACACCATATATTTT
v_gene: TRBV4-2
j_gene: TRBJ1-3
abundance: NA
d_gene: NA

CDR3aa: CASSERSSAKEPQHF
CDR3nt: TGTGCCAGCAGTGAAAGGTCCTCAGCAAAGGAGCCCCAGCATTTT
v_gene: TRBV2
j_gene: TRBJ1-5
abundance: NA
d_gene: NA

CDR3aa: CASSWPGTPGVSSYEQYF
CDR3nt: TGTGCCAGCAGCTGGCCCGGGACCCCTGGGGTCAGCTCCTACGAGCAGTACTTC
v_gene: TRBV11-3
j_gene: TRBJ2-7
abundance: NA
d_gene: NA

CDR3aa: CASSLTTGQRDIQYF
CDR3nt: TGTGCCAGCAGTTTAACTACGGGACAGCGAGACATTCAGTACTTC
v_gene: TRBV28
j_gene: TRBJ2-4
abundance: NA
d_gene: TRBD1

CDR3aa: CASSEGGQGFYGYTF
CDR3nt: TGTGCCAGCAGTGAAGGCGGACAGGGGTTTTATGGCTACACCTTC
v_gene: TRBV6-1
j_gene: TRBJ1-2
abundance: NA
d_gene: TRBD1

CDR3aa: CASSIIPAVAGNTIYF
CDR3nt: TGTGCCAGTAGTATAATTCCGGCAGTGGCTGGAAACACCATATATTTT
v_gene: TRBV19
j_gene: TRBJ1-3
abundance: NA
d_gene: NA

CDR3aa: CATSDGYEQYF
CDR3nt: TGTGCCACCAGTGATGGCTACGAGCAGTACTTC
v_gene: TRBV24-1
j_gene: TRBJ2-7
abundance: once
d_gene: NA

CDR3aa: CASSVGGGGQETQYF
CDR3nt: TGTGCCAGCAGCGTAGGAGGTGGGGGCCAAGAGACCCAGTACTTC
v_gene: TRBV9
j_gene: TRBJ2-5
abundance: NA
d_gene: NA

CDR3aa: CASSSRTYGYTF
CDR3nt: TGTGCCAGCAGCTCCCGGACCTATGGCTACACCTTC
v_gene: TRBV11-1
j_gene: TRBJ1-2
abundance: NA
d_gene: NA

CDR3aa: CASSQLAGGPGELFF
CDR3nt: TGTGCCAGCAGCCAACTAGCGGGAGGGCCCGGGGAGCTGTTTTTT
v_gene: TRBV5-5
j_gene: TRBJ2-2
abundance: NA
d_gene: TRBD2

CDR3aa: CASSLTGGQETQYF
CDR3nt: TGTGCCAGCTCACTCACAGGGGGTCAAGAGACCCAGTACTTC
v_gene: TRBV18
j_gene: TRBJ2-5
abundance: once
d_gene: TRBD1

CDR3aa: CATSRGDSPLHF
CDR3nt: TGTGCCACATCCCGGGGTGATTCACCCCTCCACTTT
v_gene: TRBV9
j_gene: TRBJ1-6
abundance: NA
d_gene: NA

CDR3aa: CASSSGAPNTEAFF
CDR3nt: TGTGCCAGCAGCTCAGGTGCCCCGAACACTGAAGCTTTCTTT
v_gene: TRBV7-6
j_gene: TRBJ1-1
abundance: NA
d_gene: NA

CDR3aa: CAWSPGVNTEAFF
CDR3nt: TGTGCCTGGAGTCCAGGGGTGAACACTGAAGCTTTCTTT
v_gene: TRBV30
j_gene: TRBJ1-1
abundance: NA
d_gene: NA

CDR3aa: CARSEDLGEGMSSPLHF
CDR3nt: TGTGCCAGAAGCGAGGACCTCGGAGAGGGCATGAGTTCACCCCTCCACTTT
v_gene: TRBV5-3
j_gene: TRBJ1-6
abundance: NA
d_gene: NA

CDR3aa: CASSRQDYNSPLHF
CDR3nt: TGTGCCAGCAGCCGACAGGACTATAATTCACCCCTCCACTTT
v_gene: TRBV7-9
j_gene: TRBJ1-6
abundance: once
d_gene: NA

CDR3aa: CASRTGRDRTVF
CDR3nt: TGTGCCAGCCGTACGGGGCGGGACAGGACAGTCTTC
v_gene: TRBV3-1/TRBV3-2
j_gene: TRBJ2-1
abundance: NA
d_gene: TRBD1

CDR3aa: CASSEPGGLRHETQYF
CDR3nt: TGTGCCAGCAGTGAACCAGGAGGCCTTAGGCACGAGACCCAGTACTTC
v_gene: TRBV6-1
j_gene: TRBJ2-5
abundance: NA
d_gene: NA

CDR3aa: CATRREEIYEQYF
CDR3nt: TGTGCCACCCGCAGGGAGGAAATCTACGAGCAGTACTTC
v_gene: TRBV10-3
j_gene: TRBJ2-7
abundance: NA
d_gene: NA

CDR3aa: CASSESGGIFQPQHF
CDR3nt: TGTGCCAGCAGTGAATCGGGTGGGATTTTTCAGCCCCAGCATTTT
v_gene: TRBV25-1
j_gene: TRBJ1-5
abundance: NA
d_gene: NA

CDR3aa: CASSLVQEGGYTF
CDR3nt: TGTGCCAGCAGCCTAGTTCAAGAGGGGGGCTACACCTTC
v_gene: TRBV11-2
j_gene: TRBJ1-2
abundance: once
d_gene: NA

CDR3aa: CASSYDGTNTEAFF
CDR3nt: TGTGCCAGCAGCTACGACGGCACGAACACTGAAGCTTTCTTT
v_gene: TRBV7-3
j_gene: TRBJ1-1
abundance: NA
d_gene: NA

CDR3aa: CASSQVGDTQYF
CDR3nt: TGTGCCAGCTCCCAGGTGGGTGATACGCAGTATTTT
v_gene: TRBV5-4
j_gene: TRBJ2-3
abundance: NA
d_gene: NA

CDR3aa: CASGWSGGAYEQYF
CDR3nt: TGTGCTAGTGGCTGGAGTGGGGGGGCCTACGAGCAGTACTTC
v_gene: TRBV12-5
j_gene: TRBJ2-7
abundance: NA
d_gene: TRBD2

CDR3aa: CASSLPDRGGYTF
CDR3nt: TGTGCCAGCAGTTTACCCGACAGGGGCGGCTACACCTTC
v_gene: TRBV12-3/TRBV12-4
j_gene: TRBJ1-2
abundance: NA
d_gene: TRBD1

CDR3aa: CASSLGQIQDTQYF
CDR3nt: TGTGCCAGCAGCTTAGGACAGATACAAGATACGCAGTATTTT
v_gene: TRBV5-8
j_gene: TRBJ2-3
abundance: NA
d_gene: NA

CDR3aa: CASSLLAGGTDTQYF
CDR3nt: TGTGCCAGCAGCCTACTAGCGGGGGGCACAGATACGCAGTATTTT
v_gene: TRBV7-9
j_gene: TRBJ2-3
abundance: NA
d_gene: TRBD2

CDR3aa: CSVGVVGNYGYTF
CDR3nt: TGCAGCGTTGGTGTTGTGGGGAACTATGGCTACACCTTC
v_gene: TRBV29-1
j_gene: TRBJ1-2
abundance: NA
d_gene: NA

CDR3aa: CSVDRGVSTDTQYF
CDR3nt: TGCAGCGTCGACAGGGGCGTTAGCACAGATACGCAGTATTTT
v_gene: TRBV29-1
j_gene: TRBJ2-3
abundance: NA
d_gene: TRBD1

CDR3aa: CSASTGRAYEQYF
CDR3nt: TGCAGTGCTAGTACTGGTCGGGCCTACGAGCAGTACTTC
v_gene: TRBV20-1
j_gene: TRBJ2-7
abundance: NA
d_gene: NA

CDR3aa: CASSRRENTDTQYF
CDR3nt: TGTGCCAGCAGCCGGCGGGAGAATACAGATACGCAGTATTTT
v_gene: TRBV11-3
j_gene: TRBJ2-3
abundance: NA
d_gene: TRBD2

CDR3aa: CASSSGPTDTQYF
CDR3nt: TGTGCCAGTAGTAGCGGGCCGACAGATACGCAGTATTTT
v_gene: TRBV19
j_gene: TRBJ2-3
abundance: NA
d_gene: NA

CDR3aa: CASVLGGSNQPQHF
CDR3nt: TGTGCCAGCGTCCTGGGGGGTAGCAATCAGCCCCAGCATTTT
v_gene: TRBV19
j_gene: TRBJ1-5
abundance: NA
d_gene: NA